Shown below are 2 T cell receptor beta chains from a single sample sequenced in a study of naive and memory T cell subsets. Findings and limits, study-wide: Especially in CD8 cells, naive repertoires contained a few larger clonotypes, possibly CD45RA-re-expressing memory cells.

These TCRs are of unknown antigen specificity. Both TRBC1 and TRBC2 were covered by a beta constant-region primer of two equimolar oligonucleotides. Four rounds of PCR amplified the ligated cDNA using nested alpha and beta constant-region primers plus SP2. TCRdb passed the UMI-ligation and nested PCR reads through MiXCR, listing each CDR3 protein once. The sample includes 120,000 to 150,000 distinct CDR3 sequences, roughly a fifth of them seen just once. The sequencing sample was made of naive CD8+ T cells from blood. These receptor sequences come from a human donor in good health.

The V gene is TRBV20-1, the J gene TRBJ1-2; D is unresolved. The CDR3 spans 12 residues. Germline V gene data show CDR1 as DFQATT and CDR2 as SNEGSKA (reference sequence). V lost 5 bases, J lost 6 bases, and 13 bases lay in between. CDR3 residues: CSALPKWDGYTF. For the CDR3, the DNA is TGCAGTGCTCTTCCCAAGTGGGATGGCTACACCTTC.

CDR3 in amino acids: CASSFLGQGREPQHF. Written as DNA, the CDR3 is TGTGCCAGCAGTTTTCTCGGACAGGGACGCGAGCCCCAGCATTTT. The chain is built from TRBV28 and TRBJ1-5; 8 bases agree with TRBD1. Per germline, CDR1 MDHEN and CDR2 SYDVKM. Losses at the gene ends were 3 bases for V and 8 bases for J; bases not matched to a gene: 9. This CDR3 spans 15 amino acids.